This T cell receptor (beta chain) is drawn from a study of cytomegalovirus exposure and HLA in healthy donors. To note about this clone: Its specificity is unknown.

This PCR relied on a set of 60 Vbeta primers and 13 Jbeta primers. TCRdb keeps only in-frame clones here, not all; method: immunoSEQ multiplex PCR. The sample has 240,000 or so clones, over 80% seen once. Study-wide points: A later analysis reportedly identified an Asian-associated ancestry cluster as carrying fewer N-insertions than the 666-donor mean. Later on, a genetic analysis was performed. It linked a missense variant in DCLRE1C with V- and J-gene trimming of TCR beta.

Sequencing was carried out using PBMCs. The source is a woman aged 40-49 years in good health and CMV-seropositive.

CDR3 in DNA: TGCGCCAGCAGCCCCGGGTCCCTACGGTCCTACGAGCAGTACTTC. Protein sequence: CASSPGSLRSYEQYF. The chain has TRBV5-1 and TRBJ2-7; D not certain. CDR1 SGHRS and CDR2 YFSETQ come from the germline V gene. V was shortened by 4 bases and J by 1 base, with 15 bases between the two germline ends. The CDR3 is made up of 15 amino acids.